A single sample is the source of the 32 T cell receptor beta chains below, sequenced in a study of control samples from healthy donors and cancer patients (dated by TCRdb to about 2020). The library was obtained by the immunoSEQ multiplex PCR assay. The table was pulled from immuneACCESS by TCRdb, which kept in-frame rearrangements only. Such tables lose some clones; where checked, under half of the loss comes from unresolved V genes, and the rest has no known cause. In this sample the table shows roughly 74,000 clones, 94% of which occur a single time. The ten top clones hold less than 6% of the sample. The sample comprised blood. Receptor source: a woman between 18 and 30 years old in good health.

The V gene is TRBV28, the J gene TRBJ2-7; D is uncertain. The germline V and J ends were trimmed by 7 bases and 7 bases, with 17 bases remaining between them. The CDR3 loop spans 13 amino acids. CDR1 is MDHEN and CDR2 is SYDVKM in the germline V gene. The CDR3 sequence is CASNSLGVTEQYF. CDR3 nucleotide sequence: TGTGCCAGCAATTCGTTGGGTGTAACGGAGCAGTACTTC. Drawing the rest from reference TRBV28 and TRBJ2-7, the complete variable domain is DVKVTQSSRYLVKRTGEKVFLECVQDMDHENMFWYRQDPGLGLRLIYFSYDVKMKEKGDIPEGYSVSREKKERFSLILESASTNQTSMYLCASNSLGVTEQYFGPGTRLTVT.

V and J are TRBV7-3 and TRBJ2-3; 10 nucleotides line up with TRBD2. The CDR3 is made up of 16 amino acids. J was trimmed by 1 base and V by 1 base; bases with no gene match: 2. Germline values: CDR1 SGHTA, CDR2 FQGTGA. The CDR3 DNA is TGTGCCAGCAGCTTAAGGCTAGCGGGGGGCACAGATACGCAGTATTTT. Translating it yields CASSLRLAGGTDTQYF.

The V call is TRBV5-1, the J call TRBJ1-6; 9 bases align to TRBD1. This CDR3 is built from 15 residues. CDR1 is SGHRS, CDR2 YFSETQ, per germline. V lost 1 base, J lost 10 bases, and 6 bases stayed unmatched. Written as DNA, the CDR3 is TGCGCCAGCAGCTTGTTAACAGGGGGCGCGTCACCCCTCCACTTT. This gives the protein CASSLLTGGASPLHF.

The chain uses TRBV5-6 and TRBJ2-2; TRBD1 might be the D (5 bases). The CDR3 is made up of 14 amino acids. Deletions cut 0 bases from V and 6 bases from J, with 9 bases between. Looked up from germline, CDR1 is SGHDT and CDR2 is YYEEEE. The CDR3 loop reads CASSLGAGPGELFF. The CDR3 DNA sequence: TGTGCCAGCAGCTTGGGGGCAGGGCCCGGGGAGCTGTTTTTT.

The chain couples TRBV3-1 (or the pseudogene TRBV3-2) to TRBJ2-1; D is unclear. The CDR3 sequence is 13 residues long. CDR1 is LGHDT and CDR2 is YNNKEL in the germline V gene (reference sequence). V lost 9 bases and J lost 5, with 14 bases in between. The CDR3 region has the DNA TGTGCCAGTACAATGGCAATTGACAATGAGCAGTTCTTC. Translating gives CASTMAIDNEQFF.

This clone showed up just once. This sequence joins TRBV7-2 and TRBJ2-2, with no clear D. CDR1 and CDR2 from the germline V gene are SGHTA and FQGNSA. This CDR3 spans 13 amino acids. V lost 3 bases, J lost 6 bases, and 8 bases lay in between. The CDR3: CASSLARAGELFF. The CDR3 DNA reads TGTGCCAGCAGCTTGGCCCGGGCCGGGGAGCTGTTTTTT.

This chain joins TRBV25-1 and TRBJ2-1; D is possibly TRBD1 or TRBD2 (5 bases each). The CDR3 is 15 residues long. Germline V gene data show CDR1 as MGHDK and CDR2 as SYGVNS. Deletions cut 1 base from V and 0 bases from J, with 7 bases between. The CDR3 is CASSESGSSYNEQFF. CDR3 coding DNA: TGTGCCAGCAGTGAATCAGGGAGCTCCTACAATGAGCAGTTCTTC.

This sequence joins TRBV27 and TRBJ2-7; D gene uncertain. The CDR3 sequence is 19 residues long. V gave up 0 bases and J gave up 0 bases, with 21 bases separating them. Germline V gives CDR1 MNHEY, CDR2 SMNVEV (reference sequence). The CDR3 protein is CASSLSAPRTQSPSYEQYF. As DNA, the CDR3 is TGTGCCAGCAGTTTATCGGCGCCACGAACCCAGAGTCCCTCCTACGAGCAGTACTTC.

The chain uses TRBV2 and TRBJ1-2; D perhaps matches TRBD1 (6 bases). Trimming stripped 1 base from V and 3 bases from J, with 12 bases between. Germline V gives CDR1 SNHLY, CDR2 FYNNEI. This CDR3 has 15 amino acids. CDR3 nucleotide sequence: TGTGCCAGCAGTGAAGGTTCCCGGACAGACTATGGCTACACCTTC. Its translation: CASSEGSRTDYGYTF. Complete variable domain (other parts from reference TRBV2 and TRBJ1-2): EPEVTQTPSHQVTQMGQEVILRCVPISNHLYFYWYRQILGQKVEFLVSFYNNEISEKSEIFDDQFSVERPDGSNFTLKIRSTKLEDSAMYFCASSEGSRTDYGYTFGSGTRLTVV.

This chain uses TRBV19 with TRBJ2-3, with 8 bases matching TRBD2. The germline V gene encodes CDR1 LNHDA and CDR2 SQIVND (reference sequence). With V trimmed by 7 bases and J by 2 bases, 8 bases remained unmatched. The CDR3 runs to 15 residues. The CDR3 here is CASTSRAGDTDTQYF. The CDR3 DNA reads as TGTGCCAGTACCTCTCGAGCGGGGGACACAGATACGCAGTATTTT.

The V gene is TRBV6-1, the J gene TRBJ1-2; D is uncertain. This CDR3 spans 14 amino acids. Per the germline V gene, CDR1 is MNHNS and CDR2 is SASEGT. The germline V and J ends were trimmed by 1 base and 4 bases, with 10 bases remaining between them. This CDR3 reads CASSEGEFSYGYTF. The DNA of the CDR3 is TGTGCCAGCAGTGAAGGGGAGTTCAGCTATGGCTACACCTTC.

The genes are TRBV7-2 and TRBJ1-4; TRBD1 is a possible D gene (5 bases). This CDR3 region has 15 residues. Germline V CDR1 and CDR2: SGHTA, FQGNSA. V lost 1 base and J lost 5, with 11 bases in between. The CDR3 DNA reads TGTGCCAGCAGCTTAGTGGGGGTGTTGAATGAAAAACTGTTTTTT. Translated: CASSLVGVLNEKLFF. The variable domain in full, completed from reference TRBV7-2 and TRBJ1-4, reads GAGVSQSPSNKVTEKGKDVELRCDPISGHTALYWYRQSLGQGLEFLIYFQGNSAPDKSGLPSDRFSAERTGGSVSTLTIQRTQQEDSAVYLCASSLVGVLNEKLFFGSGTQLSVL.

The V gene is TRBV2, the J gene TRBJ2-3; D unresolved. The CDR3 contains 13 residues. With 7 bases removed from V and 0 bases from J, the gap between germline ends came to 8 bases. CDR1 is SNHLY and CDR2 is FYNNEI in the germline V gene. CDR3 nucleotides: TGTGCCAGCAACTCCGCTAGCACAGATACGCAGTATTTT. As protein: CASNSASTDTQYF.

J is TRBJ2-3 and V is TRBV19; no firm D call. The V end lost 8 bases, the J end lost 4 bases, and 13 bases lay between the germline ends. Germline V lookup: CDR1 LNHDA, CDR2 SQIVND (reference sequence). This CDR3 has 13 residues. The CDR3: CASAGRSPDTQYF. The CDR3 nucleotides read TGTGCCAGTGCCGGACGTAGCCCAGATACGCAGTATTTT.

The CDR3 DNA reads TGTGCCAGCGTCAGTGTGACACAGCCCCAGCATTTT. As protein: CASVSVTQPQHF. The chain employs TRBV28 and TRBJ1-5; D is ambiguous. Trimming stripped 8 bases from V and 7 bases from J, with 12 bases between. Germline CDR1 is MDHEN and CDR2 is SYDVKM. There are 12 residues in the CDR3.

This chain links TRBV2 with TRBJ2-5; possibly TRBD2 for D (5 bases). CDR1 and CDR2 (germline): SNHLY, FYNNEI. This CDR3 comprises 14 residues. V was pared by 8 bases and J by 12 bases, with 25 bases between. The CDR3 DNA is TGTGCCAGCTCTAATTCGAGGGAGTTGGGGTTTGAGTACTTC. Residues: CASSNSRELGFEYF.

This rearrangement joins TRBV28 to TRBJ1-5; D is possibly TRBD1 (5 bases). The CDR3 contains 15 residues. Germline CDR1 is MDHEN and CDR2 is SYDVKM. Trimming shortened V by 5 bases and J by 1 base, and 12 bases separated the two germline ends. The CDR3 sequence is CASSPLGASNQPQHF. The CDR3 nucleotides are TGTGCCAGCAGTCCTCTTGGGGCGAGCAATCAGCCCCAGCATTTT.

This clone was found once. This chain connects TRBV29-1 to TRBJ1-2; maybe TRBD1 (6 bases). The CDR3 covers 14 residues. Deletions cut 4 bases from V and 2 bases from J, with 14 bases between. Per germline, CDR1 SQVTM and CDR2 ANQGSEA. The CDR3 DNA sequence: TGCAGCGTTGTTTCGGGGGCAAAAAACTATGGCTACACCTTC. Its protein product is CSVVSGAKNYGYTF.

This sequence joins TRBV6-5 and TRBJ1-1; no firm D call. CDR3 length equals 14 residues. V dropped 2 bases and J dropped 0 bases, with 7 bases sitting between them. Germline V CDR1 and CDR2: MNHEY, SVGAGI. Written as DNA, the CDR3 is TGTGCCAGCAGTTACGGCGGAATGAACACTGAAGCTTTCTTT. This gives the protein CASSYGGMNTEAFF.

This clone has just one count. The rearrangement links TRBV27 to TRBJ2-3, with 9 bases lining up with TRBD1. Germline CDR1 MNHEY, CDR2 SMNVEV (reference sequence). Trimming took 6 bases from V and 2 from J; bases not matched to a gene: 6. The CDR3 runs to 15 residues. The CDR3 DNA reads TGTGCCAGCAGACCCTACAGGGGGCACACAGATACGCAGTATTTT. It translates to CASRPYRGHTDTQYF.

The CDR3 DNA sequence: TGTGCCAGCAGCCAAGGCGGGCGGGGTTCCACAGATACGCAGTATTTT. Protein sequence: CASSQGGRGSTDTQYF. The V and J genes are TRBV4-2 and TRBJ2-3, with a weak D call TRBD2 (6 bases). V was cut by 1 base and J by 2 bases, with 13 bases left in between. CDR3 length: 16 residues. The germline CDR1 and CDR2 sequences are LGHNA and YNFKEQ.

The chain carries TRBV2 and TRBJ2-1; TRBD2 aligns across 9 bases. The CDR3 is made up of 14 amino acids. Trimming at V came to 4 bases and at J to 9 bases, leaving 7 bases not matched to a gene. Germline CDR1 is SNHLY and CDR2 is FYNNEI. CDR3 in amino acids: CASSVTSGLREQFF. The CDR3 DNA reads TGTGCCAGCAGTGTAACTAGCGGGCTCCGTGAGCAGTTCTTC. Supplemented by reference TRBV2 and TRBJ2-1, the full variable domain reads EPEVTQTPSHQVTQMGQEVILRCVPISNHLYFYWYRQILGQKVEFLVSFYNNEISEKSEIFDDQFSVERPDGSNFTLKIRSTKLEDSAMYFCASSVTSGLREQFFGPGTRLTVL.

V usage is TRBV3-1 (or the pseudogene TRBV3-2) and J usage is TRBJ2-6; 7 nucleotides match TRBD2. This CDR3 has 13 residues. Germline V CDR1 and CDR2: LGHDT, YNNKEL (reference sequence). Trimming at V came to 8 bases and at J to 2 bases, leaving 0 bases not matched to a gene. CDR3 sequence reads: CASREAGANVLTF. CDR3 coding DNA: TGTGCCAGCCGGGAGGCTGGGGCCAACGTCCTGACTTTC.

The chain is built from TRBV19 and TRBJ2-5; tentatively, D is TRBD2 (7 bases). The CDR3 has 14 amino acids. Germline-derived CDR1 and CDR2 are LNHDA and SQIVND (reference sequence). V was shortened by 7 bases and J by 7 bases, with 19 bases between the two germline ends. The CDR3 sequence: CASTPGQGRATQYF. In nucleotides, the CDR3 is TGTGCCAGTACCCCGGGACAAGGGAGGGCGACCCAGTACTTC. Supplemented by reference TRBV19 and TRBJ2-5, the full variable domain reads DGGITQSPKYLFRKEGQNVTLSCEQNLNHDAMYWYRQDPGQGLRLIYYSQIVNDFQKGDIAEGYSVSREKKESFPLTVTSAQKNPTAFYLCASTPGQGRATQYFGPGTRLLVL.

The chain couples TRBV12-3 or TRBV12-4 to TRBJ1-3; D remains unclear. The CDR3 spans 12 residues. Trimming stripped 0 bases from V and 10 bases from J, with 7 bases between. The CDR3 reads CASSLAEVTIYF. CDR3 nucleotides: TGTGCCAGCAGTTTAGCGGAGGTAACCATATATTTT.

The V call is TRBV11-2, the J call TRBJ1-4; TRBD1 aligns across 8 bases. Germline V gives CDR1 SGHAT, CDR2 FQNNGV. J was trimmed by 7 bases and V by 5 bases; bases with no gene match: 12. The CDR3 spans 16 residues. The CDR3 loop is CASSPRGGQGTEKLFF. The CDR3 region has the DNA TGTGCCAGCAGCCCCCGGGGAGGACAGGGTACTGAAAAACTGTTTTTT.

The rearrangement joins TRBV20-1 to TRBJ2-5, with a weak D call TRBD1 (6 bases). The CDR3 consists of 14 residues. Per the germline V gene, CDR1 is DFQATT and CDR2 is SNEGSKA (reference sequence). The V and J ends lost 3 bases and 5 bases respectively, with 16 bases between them. The CDR3 nucleotides read TGCAGTGCTAGTGGACAGTCGGGTTCTGAGACCCAGTACTTC. This codes for CSASGQSGSETQYF.

The genes are TRBV10-3 and TRBJ2-2; maybe TRBD2 (6 bases). The V end was cut by 5 bases, the J end by 4 bases, with 11 bases between. Germline CDR1 and CDR2: ENHRY and SYGVKD. The CDR3 loop spans 14 amino acids. The CDR3 nucleotides are TGTGCCATCAGTCGCGGGGACGGCACCGGGGAGCTGTTTTTT. Translated: CAISRGDGTGELFF.

This clone appeared a single time. The chain carries TRBV28 and TRBJ1-1; D call uncertain. The germline CDR1 and CDR2 sequences are MDHEN and SYDVKM. Deletions cut 4 bases from V and 12 bases from J, with 15 bases between. This CDR3 spans 12 amino acids. As DNA, the CDR3 is TGTGCCAGCAGTTCAGGTCGAGGGAGGTCTTTCTTT. Residues: CASSSGRGRSFF.

This chain connects TRBV7-2 to TRBJ1-2; 9 positions match TRBD1. The CDR3 extends over 14 amino acids. Trimming at V came to 6 bases and at J to 5 bases, leaving 7 bases not matched to a gene. Germline CDR1 reads SGHTA; CDR2 reads FQGNSA. The CDR3 loop reads CASSFGQGLYGYTF. CDR3 nucleotides: TGTGCCAGCAGTTTCGGACAGGGGTTATATGGCTACACCTTC.

The chain joins TRBV24-1 to TRBJ2-3; 7 bases are a match to TRBD2. Unmatched junction bases numbered 5, after V lost 7 bases and J lost 5 bases. CDR3 length equals 13 residues. In germline, CDR1 is KGHDR, CDR2 SFDVKD. DNA for the CDR3: TGTGCCACCAGCGTGCGGGAGATAGATACGCAGTATTTT. Its protein is CATSVREIDTQYF.

This clone was recorded once. This rearrangement joins TRBV29-1 to TRBJ1-2, with TRBD1 identical over 9 bases. This CDR3 comprises 13 residues. V trimming: 7 bases; J trimming: 4 bases; junction bases outside the gene matches: 7. The germline CDR1 and CDR2 sequences are SQVTM and ANQGSEA. Here the CDR3 DNA reads TGCAGCGCAAGGACAGGGGTTATCTATGGCTACACCTTC. It encodes CSARTGVIYGYTF. The full variable domain, its missing parts supplied by reference TRBV29-1 and TRBJ1-2, is SAVISQKPSRDICQRGTSLTIQCQVDSQVTMMFWYRQQPGQSLTLIATANQGSEATYESGFVIDKFPISRPNLTFSTLTVSNMSPEDSSIYLCSARTGVIYGYTFGSGTRLTVV.